This TCR beta chain was found in a study of beta chain features in type 1 diabetes. Study-wide results and caveats: More deletions and fewer insertions at VDJ junctions were found in patients with type 1 diabetes. Shortening of TCRB CDR3s, moderate but significant, appeared in all four CD4+ subsets of Type 1 diabetes patients.

This CDR3 spans 15 amino acids. Germline assignment: CDR1 SGHTS and CDR2 YDEGEE. The V gene lost 4 bases and the J gene lost 4 bases, with 16 bases spanning the gap. This clone was seen only a few times. Antigen unknown. All of the isolated RNA was reverse transcribed, so expressed TCRB transcripts were sequenced. Produced via immunoSEQ multiplex PCR; TCRdb's table is partial and in-frame only. The sample gives nearly 700,000 clones, around an eighth of which show up once; 0.022% is in the top ten. The gene calls are TRBV5-8 and TRBJ2-3; the D is unclear. The sequenced material came from naive CD4+ T cells from blood. The source is a man younger than 35 with type 1 diabetes. The CDR3 region has the DNA TGTGCCAGCAGCCTGACGAGGAAGACGCCAGATACGCAGTATTTT. Residues: CASSLTRKTPDTQYF. The entire variable domain, with the rest obtained from reference TRBV5-8 and TRBJ2-3, is as follows: EAGVTQSPTHLIKTRGQQATLRCSPISGHTSVYWYQQALGLGLQFLLWYDEGEERNRGNFPPRFSGRQFPNYSSELNVNALELEDSALYLCASSLTRKTPDTQYFGPGTRLTVL.